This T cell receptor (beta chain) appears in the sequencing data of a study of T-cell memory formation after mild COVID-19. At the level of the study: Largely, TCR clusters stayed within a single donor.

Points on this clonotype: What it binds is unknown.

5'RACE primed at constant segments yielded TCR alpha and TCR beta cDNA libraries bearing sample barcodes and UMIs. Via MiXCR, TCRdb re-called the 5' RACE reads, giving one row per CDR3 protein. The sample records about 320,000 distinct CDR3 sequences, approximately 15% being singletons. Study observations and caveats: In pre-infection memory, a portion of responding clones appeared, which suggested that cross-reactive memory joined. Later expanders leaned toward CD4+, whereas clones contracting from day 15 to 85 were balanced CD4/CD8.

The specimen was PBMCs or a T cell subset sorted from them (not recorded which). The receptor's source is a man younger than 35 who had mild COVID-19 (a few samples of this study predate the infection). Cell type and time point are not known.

The CDR3 reads CSVEETEAFF. Here the CDR3 DNA reads TGCAGCGTGGAGGAAACTGAAGCTTTCTTT. The chain combines TRBV29-1 with TRBJ1-1; no firm D call. Trimming stripped 6 bases from V and 5 bases from J, with 7 bases between. This CDR3 is built from 10 residues. Germline V gene sequence: CDR1 SQVTM, CDR2 ANQGSEA.